This T cell receptor (beta chain) is from a study of T cell responses to AZD1222 COVID-19 vaccine. Generated by immunoSEQ multiplex PCR, the TCRdb table keeps only in-frame clones and is missing some. The table shows 140,000 to 150,000 clones, with roughly 92% occurring only once. CDR3 length: 16 amino acids. Germline-derived CDR1 and CDR2 are MNHEY and SMNVEV (reference sequence). V was clipped by 0 bases and J by 5 bases, with 17 bases between them. The sample was peripheral blood, taken on day 0 of AZD1222 vaccination. The chain couples TRBV27 to TRBJ2-7; D uncertain. The sequence was collected from an adult in good health. CDR3 in amino acids: CASSLSGRWVTHEQYF. The CDR3 bases are TGTGCCAGCAGTTTATCGGGTCGGTGGGTGACCCACGAGCAGTACTTC.